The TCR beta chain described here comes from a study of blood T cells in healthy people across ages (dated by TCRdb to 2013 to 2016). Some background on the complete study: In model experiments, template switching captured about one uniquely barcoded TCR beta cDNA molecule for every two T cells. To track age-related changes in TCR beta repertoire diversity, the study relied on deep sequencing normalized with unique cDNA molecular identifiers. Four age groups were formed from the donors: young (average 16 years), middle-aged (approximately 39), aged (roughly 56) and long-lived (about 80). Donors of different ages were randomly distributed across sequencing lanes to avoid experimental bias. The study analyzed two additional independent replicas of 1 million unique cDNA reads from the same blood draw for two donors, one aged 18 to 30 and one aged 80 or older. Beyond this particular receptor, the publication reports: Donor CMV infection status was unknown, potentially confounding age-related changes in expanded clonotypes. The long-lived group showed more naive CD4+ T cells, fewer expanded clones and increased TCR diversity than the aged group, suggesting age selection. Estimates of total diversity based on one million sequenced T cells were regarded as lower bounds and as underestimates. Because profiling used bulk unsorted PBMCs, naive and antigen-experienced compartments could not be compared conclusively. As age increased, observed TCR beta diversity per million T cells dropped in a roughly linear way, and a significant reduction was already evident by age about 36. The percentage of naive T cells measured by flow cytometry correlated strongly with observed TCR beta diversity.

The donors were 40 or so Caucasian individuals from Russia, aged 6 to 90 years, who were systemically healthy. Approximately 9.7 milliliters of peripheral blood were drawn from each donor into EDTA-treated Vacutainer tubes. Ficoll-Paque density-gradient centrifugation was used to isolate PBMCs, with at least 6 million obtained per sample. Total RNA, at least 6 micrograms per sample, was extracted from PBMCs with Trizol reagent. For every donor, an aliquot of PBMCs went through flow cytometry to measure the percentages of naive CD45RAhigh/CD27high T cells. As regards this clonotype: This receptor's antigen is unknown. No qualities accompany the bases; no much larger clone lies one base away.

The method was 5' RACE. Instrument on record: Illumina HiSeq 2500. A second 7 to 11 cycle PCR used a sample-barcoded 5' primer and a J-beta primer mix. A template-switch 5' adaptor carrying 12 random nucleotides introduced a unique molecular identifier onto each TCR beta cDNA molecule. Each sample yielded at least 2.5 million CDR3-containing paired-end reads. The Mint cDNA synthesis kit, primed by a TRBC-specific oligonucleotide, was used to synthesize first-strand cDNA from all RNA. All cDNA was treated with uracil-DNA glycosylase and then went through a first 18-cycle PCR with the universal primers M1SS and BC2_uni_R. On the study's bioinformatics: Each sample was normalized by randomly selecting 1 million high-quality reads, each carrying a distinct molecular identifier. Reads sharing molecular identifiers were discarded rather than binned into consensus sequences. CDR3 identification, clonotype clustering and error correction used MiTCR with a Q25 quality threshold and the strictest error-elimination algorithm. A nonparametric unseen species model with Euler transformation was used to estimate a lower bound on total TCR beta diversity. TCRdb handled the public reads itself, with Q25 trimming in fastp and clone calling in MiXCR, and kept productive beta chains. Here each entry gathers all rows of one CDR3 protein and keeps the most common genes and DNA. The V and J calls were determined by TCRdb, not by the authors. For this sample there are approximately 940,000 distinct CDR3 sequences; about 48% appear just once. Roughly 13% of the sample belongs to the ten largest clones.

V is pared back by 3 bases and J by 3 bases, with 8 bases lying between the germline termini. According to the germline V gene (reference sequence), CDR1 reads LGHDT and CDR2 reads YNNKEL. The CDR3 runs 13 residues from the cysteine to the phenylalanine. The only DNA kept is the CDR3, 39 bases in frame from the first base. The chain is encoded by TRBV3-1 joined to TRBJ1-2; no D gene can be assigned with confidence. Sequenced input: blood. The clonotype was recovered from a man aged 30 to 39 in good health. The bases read TGTGCCAGCAGCCATGGTCCGCACTATGGCTACACCTTC. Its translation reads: CASSHGPHYGYTF.